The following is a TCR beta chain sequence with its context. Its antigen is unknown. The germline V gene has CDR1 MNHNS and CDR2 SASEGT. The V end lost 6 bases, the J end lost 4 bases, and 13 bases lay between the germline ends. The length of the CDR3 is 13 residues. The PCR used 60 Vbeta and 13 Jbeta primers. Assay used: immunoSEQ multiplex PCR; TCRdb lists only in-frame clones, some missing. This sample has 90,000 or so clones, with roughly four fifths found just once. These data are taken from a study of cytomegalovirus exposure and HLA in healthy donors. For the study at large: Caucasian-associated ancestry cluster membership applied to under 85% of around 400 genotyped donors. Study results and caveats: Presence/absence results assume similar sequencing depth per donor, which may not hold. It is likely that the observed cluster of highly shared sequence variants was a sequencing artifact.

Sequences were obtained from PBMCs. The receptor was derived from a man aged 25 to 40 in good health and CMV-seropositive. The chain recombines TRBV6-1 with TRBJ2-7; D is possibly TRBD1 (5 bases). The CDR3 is CASSRQGRYEQYF. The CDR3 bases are TGTGCCAGCAGCCGGCAGGGAAGGTACGAGCAGTACTTC.